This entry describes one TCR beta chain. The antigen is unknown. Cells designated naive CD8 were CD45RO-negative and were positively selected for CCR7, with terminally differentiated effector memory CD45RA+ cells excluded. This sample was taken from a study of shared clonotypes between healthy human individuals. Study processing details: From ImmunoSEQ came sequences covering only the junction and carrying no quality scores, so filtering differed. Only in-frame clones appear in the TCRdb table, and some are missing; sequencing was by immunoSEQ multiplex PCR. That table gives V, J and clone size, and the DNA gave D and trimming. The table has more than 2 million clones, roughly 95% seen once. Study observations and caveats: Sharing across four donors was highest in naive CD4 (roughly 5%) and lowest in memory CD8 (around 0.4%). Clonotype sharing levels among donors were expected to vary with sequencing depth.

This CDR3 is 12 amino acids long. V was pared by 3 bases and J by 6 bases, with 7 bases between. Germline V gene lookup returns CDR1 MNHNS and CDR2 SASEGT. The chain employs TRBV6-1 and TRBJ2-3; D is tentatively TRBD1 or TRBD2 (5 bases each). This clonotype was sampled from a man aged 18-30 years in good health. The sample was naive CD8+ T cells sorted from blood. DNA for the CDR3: TGTGCCAGCAGTGAGTGGGGGGATACGCAGTATTTT. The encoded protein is CASSEWGDTQYF.